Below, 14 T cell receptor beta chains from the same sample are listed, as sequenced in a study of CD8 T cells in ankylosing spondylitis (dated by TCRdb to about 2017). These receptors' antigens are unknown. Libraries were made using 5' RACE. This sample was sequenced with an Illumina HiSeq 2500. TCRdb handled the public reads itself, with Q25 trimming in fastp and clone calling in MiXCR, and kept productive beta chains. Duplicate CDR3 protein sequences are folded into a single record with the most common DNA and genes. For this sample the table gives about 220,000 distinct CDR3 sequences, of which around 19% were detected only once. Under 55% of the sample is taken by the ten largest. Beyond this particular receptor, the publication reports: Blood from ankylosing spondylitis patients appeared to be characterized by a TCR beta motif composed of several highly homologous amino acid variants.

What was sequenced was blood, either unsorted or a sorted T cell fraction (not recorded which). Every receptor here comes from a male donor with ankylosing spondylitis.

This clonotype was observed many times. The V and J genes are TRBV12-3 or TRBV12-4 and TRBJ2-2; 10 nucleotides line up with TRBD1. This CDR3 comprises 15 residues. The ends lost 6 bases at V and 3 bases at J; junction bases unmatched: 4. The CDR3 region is CASRPGQGDTGELFF. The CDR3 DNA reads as TGTGCCAGCAGACCCGGACAGGGGGACACCGGGGAGCTGTTTTTT.

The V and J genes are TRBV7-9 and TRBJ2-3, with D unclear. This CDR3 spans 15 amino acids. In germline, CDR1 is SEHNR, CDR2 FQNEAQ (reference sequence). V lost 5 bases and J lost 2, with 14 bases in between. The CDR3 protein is CASSPPPTDTDTQYF. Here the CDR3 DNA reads TGTGCCAGCAGCCCCCCCCCGACCGACACAGATACGCAGTATTTT.

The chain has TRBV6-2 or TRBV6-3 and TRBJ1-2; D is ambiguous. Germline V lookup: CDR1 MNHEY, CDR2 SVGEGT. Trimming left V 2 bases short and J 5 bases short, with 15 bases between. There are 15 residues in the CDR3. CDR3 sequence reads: CASSYTPFSSYGYTF. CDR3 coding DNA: TGTGCCAGCAGTTACACACCCTTTTCCAGTTATGGCTACACCTTC.

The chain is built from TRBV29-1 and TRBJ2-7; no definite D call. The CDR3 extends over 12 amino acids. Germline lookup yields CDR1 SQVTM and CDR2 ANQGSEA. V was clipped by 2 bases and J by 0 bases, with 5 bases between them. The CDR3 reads CSVEQGSYEQYF. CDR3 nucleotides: TGCAGCGTTGAACAAGGCTCCTACGAGCAGTACTTC.

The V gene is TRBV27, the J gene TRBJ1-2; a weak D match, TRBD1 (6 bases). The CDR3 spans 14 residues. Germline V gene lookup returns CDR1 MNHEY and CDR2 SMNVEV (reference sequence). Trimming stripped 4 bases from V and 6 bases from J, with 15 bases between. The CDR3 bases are TGTGCCAGCAGTTACCAGGACAGAAGAGATGGCTACACCTTC. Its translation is CASSYQDRRDGYTF.

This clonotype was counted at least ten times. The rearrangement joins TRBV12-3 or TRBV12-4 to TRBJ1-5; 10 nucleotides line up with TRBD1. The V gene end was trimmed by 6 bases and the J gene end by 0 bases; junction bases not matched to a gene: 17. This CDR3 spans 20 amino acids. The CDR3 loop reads CASSRMTRDRGPISNQPQHF. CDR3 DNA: TGTGCCAGCAGCCGAATGACCCGGGACAGGGGTCCTATTAGCAATCAGCCCCAGCATTTT.

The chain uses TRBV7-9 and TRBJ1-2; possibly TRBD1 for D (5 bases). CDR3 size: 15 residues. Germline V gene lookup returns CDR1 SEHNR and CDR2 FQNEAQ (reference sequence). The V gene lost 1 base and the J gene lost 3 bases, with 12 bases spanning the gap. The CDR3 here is CASSLVGDEDYGYTF. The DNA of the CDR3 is TGTGCCAGCAGCTTAGTGGGGGACGAGGACTATGGCTACACCTTC.

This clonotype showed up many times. The CDR3 DNA reads TGCAGCGTTGAGGCCAGCGAAGCTTTCTTT. Translated, it gives CSVEASEAFF. The chain employs TRBV29-1 and TRBJ1-1; D is undetermined. This CDR3 spans 10 amino acids. CDR1 is SQVTM and CDR2 is ANQGSEA in the germline V gene. Trimming stripped 3 bases from V and 8 bases from J, with 7 bases between.

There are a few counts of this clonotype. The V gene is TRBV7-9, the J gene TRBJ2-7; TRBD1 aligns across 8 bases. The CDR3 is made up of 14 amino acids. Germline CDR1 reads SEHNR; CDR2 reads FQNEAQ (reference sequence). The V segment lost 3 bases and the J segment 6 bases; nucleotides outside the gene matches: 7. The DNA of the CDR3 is TGTGCCAGCAGCTTGGAACCGACAGGGGCCGAGCAGTACTTC. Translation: CASSLEPTGAEQYF.

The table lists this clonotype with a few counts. CDR3 coding DNA: TGTGCCAGCAGCTATGACGGCGTCGAGCAGTACTTC. Protein sequence: CASSYDGVEQYF. The gene calls are TRBV5-5 and TRBJ2-7; D is unresolved. This CDR3 has 12 residues. Germline values: CDR1 SGHKS, CDR2 YYEKEE (reference sequence). Trimming shortened V by 3 bases and J by 6 bases, and 10 bases separated the two germline ends.

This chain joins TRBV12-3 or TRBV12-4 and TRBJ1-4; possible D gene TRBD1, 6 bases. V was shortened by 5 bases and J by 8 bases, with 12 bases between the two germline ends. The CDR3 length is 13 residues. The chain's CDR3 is CASSRGGYEKLFF. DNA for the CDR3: TGTGCCAGCAGTAGGGGGGGGTACGAAAAACTGTTTTTT.

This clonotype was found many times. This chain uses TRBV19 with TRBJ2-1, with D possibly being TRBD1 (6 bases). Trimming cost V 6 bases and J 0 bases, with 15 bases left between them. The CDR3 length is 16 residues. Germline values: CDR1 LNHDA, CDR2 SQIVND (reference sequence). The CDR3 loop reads CASRRQASLSYNEQFF. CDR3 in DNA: TGTGCCAGTAGGAGACAGGCCTCACTCTCCTACAATGAGCAGTTCTTC.

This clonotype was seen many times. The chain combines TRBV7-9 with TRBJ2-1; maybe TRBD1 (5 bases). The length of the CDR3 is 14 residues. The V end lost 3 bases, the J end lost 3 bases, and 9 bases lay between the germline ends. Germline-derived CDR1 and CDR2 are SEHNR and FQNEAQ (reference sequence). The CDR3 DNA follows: TGTGCCAGCAGCTTCCCCCAGGGCTACAATGAGCAGTTCTTC. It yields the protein CASSFPQGYNEQFF.

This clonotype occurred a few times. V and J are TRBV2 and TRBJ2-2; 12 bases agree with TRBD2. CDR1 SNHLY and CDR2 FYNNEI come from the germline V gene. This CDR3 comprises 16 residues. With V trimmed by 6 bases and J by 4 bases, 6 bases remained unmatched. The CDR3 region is CASRGLAGSFTGELFF. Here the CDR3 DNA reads TGTGCCAGCAGAGGACTAGCGGGATCATTCACCGGGGAGCTGTTTTTT.